Presented here are 8 T cell receptor beta chains from one specimen sequenced in a study of shared clonotypes between healthy human individuals. Data came from immunoSEQ multiplex PCR; TCRdb stores just in-frame clones and leaves some out. The table records millions of clones, about 94% of them present only once. Naive CD8 cells lacked CD45RO and underwent positive selection for CCR7, leaving out terminally differentiated effector memory CD45RA+ cells. The sequenced material came from naive CD8+ T cells sorted from blood. Every receptor here comes from a man in his late teens or twenties in good health.

V is TRBV2 and J is TRBJ2-3, with a tentative D call TRBD2 (6 bases). CDR1 SNHLY and CDR2 FYNNEI come from the germline V gene. Trimming took 2 bases from V and 5 from J, leaving 14 bases between them. The CDR3 length is 15 residues. CDR3 DNA sequence: TGTGCCAGCAGTGAAATCGGCCCTAGCGAAGATACGCAGTATTTT. This codes for CASSEIGPSEDTQYF.

This chain links TRBV4-3 with TRBJ2-7; no definite D call. V was cut by 1 base and J by 6 bases, with 7 bases left in between. This CDR3 is built from 12 residues. Germline CDR1 is LGHNA and CDR2 is YSLEER. The CDR3: CASSQAGREQYF. CDR3 coding DNA: TGCGCCAGCAGCCAAGCCGGGCGCGAGCAGTACTTC.

V gene TRBV7-6 combines with J gene TRBJ2-7, with D tentatively TRBD1 (6 bases). The CDR3 totals 15 residues. In germline, CDR1 is SGHVS, CDR2 FNYEAQ. Trimming stripped 0 bases from V and 6 bases from J, with 15 bases between. CDR3 DNA: TGTGCCAGCAGCTTAGCCTCTTCGGGACAAGCCGAGCAGTACTTC. This translates into CASSLASSGQAEQYF.

In its sample, this clone was seen once. The rearrangement joins TRBV19 to TRBJ2-3; 11 positions agree with TRBD2. The V and J ends lost 5 bases and 1 base, in that order; junction bases with no gene match: 8. This CDR3 has 17 amino acids. CDR1 is LNHDA, CDR2 SQIVND, per germline (reference sequence). The CDR3 is CASSLRPGLAGTDTQYF. The CDR3, as DNA: TGTGCCAGTAGTCTCAGGCCGGGACTAGCGGGCACAGATACGCAGTATTTT.

In its sample, this clone was seen once. The chain joins TRBV6-6 to TRBJ2-5; TRBD2 matches at 7 bases. CDR1 is MNHNY and CDR2 is SVGAGI in the germline V gene (reference sequence). J lost 4 bases, V lost 2 bases, and 7 bases had no gene match. The CDR3 length is 15 residues. The DNA of the CDR3 is TGTGCCAGCAGTTACCATGGAGGGGAGGGAGAGACCCAGTACTTC. Residues: CASSYHGGEGETQYF.

The chain carries TRBV18 and TRBJ1-4; D may be TRBD1 (5 bases). V lost 0 bases and J 6 bases, leaving 11 bases between the germline ends. The CDR3 spans 15 residues. CDR1 and CDR2 from the germline V gene are KGHSH and LQKENI. As DNA, the CDR3 is TGTGCCAGCTCACCACCGTCCAGGGAACATGAAAAACTGTTTTTT. This sequence encodes CASSPPSREHEKLFF. Looking up the rest from reference TRBV18 and TRBJ1-4 gives the full variable domain: NAGVMQNPRHLVRRRGQEARLRCSPMKGHSHVYWYRQLPEEGLKFMVYLQKENIIDESGMPKERFSAEFPKEGPSILRIQQVVRGDSAAYFCASSPPSREHEKLFFGSGTQLSVL.

The V call is TRBV14, the J call TRBJ2-7, with D unresolved. Germline loops: CDR1 SGHDN, CDR2 FVKESK. The CDR3 has 14 amino acids. V was pared by 4 bases and J by 1 base, with 11 bases between. CDR3 sequence reads: CASSPGSISYEQYF. The DNA of the CDR3 is TGTGCCAGCAGCCCCGGCTCAATTTCCTACGAGCAGTACTTC.

V usage is TRBV5-6 and J usage is TRBJ1-1, with D uncertain. Germline CDR1 SGHDT, CDR2 YYEEEE. The CDR3 covers 13 residues. Trimming cost V 6 bases and J 2 bases, with 11 bases left between them. CDR3 sequence: CASTLDHNTEAFF. The CDR3, as DNA: TGTGCCAGCACCTTAGACCATAACACTGAAGCTTTCTTT.